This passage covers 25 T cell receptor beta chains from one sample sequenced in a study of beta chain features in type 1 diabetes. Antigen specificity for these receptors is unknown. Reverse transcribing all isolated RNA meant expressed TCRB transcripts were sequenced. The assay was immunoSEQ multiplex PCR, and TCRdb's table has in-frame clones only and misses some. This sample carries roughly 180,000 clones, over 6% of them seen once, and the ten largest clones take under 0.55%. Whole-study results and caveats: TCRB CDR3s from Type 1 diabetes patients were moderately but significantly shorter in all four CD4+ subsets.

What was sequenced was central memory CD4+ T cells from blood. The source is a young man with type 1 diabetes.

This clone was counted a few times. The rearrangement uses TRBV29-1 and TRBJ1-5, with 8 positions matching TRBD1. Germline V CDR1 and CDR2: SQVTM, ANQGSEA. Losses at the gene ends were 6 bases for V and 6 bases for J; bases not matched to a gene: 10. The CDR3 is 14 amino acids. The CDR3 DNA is TGCAGCGTACTCACGACAGGGGACGGTCAGCCCCAGCATTTT. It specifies CSVLTTGDGQPQHF.

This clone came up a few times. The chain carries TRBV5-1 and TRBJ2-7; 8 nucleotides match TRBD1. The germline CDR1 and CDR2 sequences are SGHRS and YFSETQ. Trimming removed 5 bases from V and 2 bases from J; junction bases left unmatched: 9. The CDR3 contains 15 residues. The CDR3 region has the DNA TGCGCCAGCAGGAGCGGAACACAGGGGGCCTACGAGCAGTACTTC. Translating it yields CASRSGTQGAYEQYF.

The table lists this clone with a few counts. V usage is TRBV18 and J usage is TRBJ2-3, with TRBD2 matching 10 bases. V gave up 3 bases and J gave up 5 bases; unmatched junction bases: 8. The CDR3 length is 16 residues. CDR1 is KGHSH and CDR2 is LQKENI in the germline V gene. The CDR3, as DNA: TGTGCCAGCTCACCTAGAGCGGGAGGGCCAGTAGATACGCAGTATTTT. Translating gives CASSPRAGGPVDTQYF.

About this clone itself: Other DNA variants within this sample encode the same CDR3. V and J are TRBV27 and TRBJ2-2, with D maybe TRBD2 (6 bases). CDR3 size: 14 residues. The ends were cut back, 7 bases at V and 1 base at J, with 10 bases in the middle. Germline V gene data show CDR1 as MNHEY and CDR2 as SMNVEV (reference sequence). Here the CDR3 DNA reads TGTGCCAGCAAGGAGGGGTTGAACACCGGGGAGCTGTTTTTT. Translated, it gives CASKEGLNTGELFF.

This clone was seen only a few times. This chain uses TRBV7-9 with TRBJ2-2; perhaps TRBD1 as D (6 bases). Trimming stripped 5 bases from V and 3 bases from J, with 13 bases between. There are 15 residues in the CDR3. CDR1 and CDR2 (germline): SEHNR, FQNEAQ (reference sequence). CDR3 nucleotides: TGTGCCAGCAGCACCCCGGGACACCACACCGGGGAGCTGTTTTTT. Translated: CASSTPGHHTGELFF.

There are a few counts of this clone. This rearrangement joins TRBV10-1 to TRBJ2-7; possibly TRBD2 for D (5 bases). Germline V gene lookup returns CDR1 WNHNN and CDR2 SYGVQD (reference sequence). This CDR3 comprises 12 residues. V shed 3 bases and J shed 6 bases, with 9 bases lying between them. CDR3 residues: CASSESGSEQYF. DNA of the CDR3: TGCGCCAGCAGTGAATCGGGGTCCGAGCAGTACTTC.

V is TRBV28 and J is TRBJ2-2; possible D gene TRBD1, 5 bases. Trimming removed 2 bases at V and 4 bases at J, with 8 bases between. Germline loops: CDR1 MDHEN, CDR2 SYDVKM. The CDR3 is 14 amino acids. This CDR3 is CASSLRQLTGELFF. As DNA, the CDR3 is TGTGCCAGCAGTTTAAGACAGCTCACCGGGGAGCTGTTTTTT.

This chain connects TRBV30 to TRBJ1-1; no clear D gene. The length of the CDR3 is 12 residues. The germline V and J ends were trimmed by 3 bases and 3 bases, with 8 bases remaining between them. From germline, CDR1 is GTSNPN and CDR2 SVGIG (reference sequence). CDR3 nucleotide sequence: TGTGCCTGGAGCCTTACGGACACTGAAGCTTTCTTT. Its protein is CAWSLTDTEAFF. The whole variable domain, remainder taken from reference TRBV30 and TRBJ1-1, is SQTIHQWPATLVQPVGSPLSLECTVEGTSNPNLYWYRQAAGRGLQLLFYSVGIGQISSEVPQNLSASRPQDRQFILSSKKLLLSDSGFYLCAWSLTDTEAFFGQGTRLTVV.

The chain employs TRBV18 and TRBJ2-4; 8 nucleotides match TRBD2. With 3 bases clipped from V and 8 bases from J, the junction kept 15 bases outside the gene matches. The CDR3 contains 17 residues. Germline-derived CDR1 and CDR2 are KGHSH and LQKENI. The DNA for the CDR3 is TGTGCCAGCTCACCCCAACCCCTCGGGGGCGGGAGGTACATTCAGTACTTC. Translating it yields CASSPQPLGGGRYIQYF. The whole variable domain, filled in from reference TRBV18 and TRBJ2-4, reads NAGVMQNPRHLVRRRGQEARLRCSPMKGHSHVYWYRQLPEEGLKFMVYLQKENIIDESGMPKERFSAEFPKEGPSILRIQQVVRGDSAAYFCASSPQPLGGGRYIQYFGAGTRLSVL.

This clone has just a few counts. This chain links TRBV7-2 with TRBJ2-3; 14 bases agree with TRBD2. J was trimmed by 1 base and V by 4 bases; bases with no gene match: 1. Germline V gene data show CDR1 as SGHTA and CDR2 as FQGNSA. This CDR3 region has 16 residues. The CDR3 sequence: CASSSGLAGGTDTQYF. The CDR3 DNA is TGTGCCAGCAGCTCGGGACTAGCGGGGGGCACAGATACGCAGTATTTT.

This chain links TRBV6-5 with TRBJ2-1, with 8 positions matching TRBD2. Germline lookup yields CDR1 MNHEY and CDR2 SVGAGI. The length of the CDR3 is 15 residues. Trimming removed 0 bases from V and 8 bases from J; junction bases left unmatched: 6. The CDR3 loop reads CASSYSAGGVYEQFF. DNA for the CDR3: TGTGCCAGCAGTTACTCGGCGGGAGGCGTTTATGAGCAGTTCTTC.

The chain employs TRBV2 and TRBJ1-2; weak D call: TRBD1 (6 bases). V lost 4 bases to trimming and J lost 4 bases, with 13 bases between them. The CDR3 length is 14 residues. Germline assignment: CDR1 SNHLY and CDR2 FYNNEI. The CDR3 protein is CASSGGQRGYGYTF. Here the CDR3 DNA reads TGTGCCAGCAGTGGTGGACAGAGAGGCTATGGCTACACCTTC.

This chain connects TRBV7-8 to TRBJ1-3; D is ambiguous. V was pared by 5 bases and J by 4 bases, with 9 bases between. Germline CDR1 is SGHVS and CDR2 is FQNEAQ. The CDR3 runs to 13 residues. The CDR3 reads CASSLSQGNTIYF. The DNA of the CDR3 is TGTGCCAGCAGCCTCAGTCAAGGAAACACCATATATTTT.

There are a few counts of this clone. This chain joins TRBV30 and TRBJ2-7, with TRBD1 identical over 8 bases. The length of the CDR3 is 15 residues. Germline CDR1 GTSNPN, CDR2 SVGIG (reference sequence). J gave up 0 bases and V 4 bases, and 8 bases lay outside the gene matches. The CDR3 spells CAWTGGLGGSYEQYF. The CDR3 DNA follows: TGTGCCTGGACAGGGGGCCTTGGAGGCTCCTACGAGCAGTACTTC. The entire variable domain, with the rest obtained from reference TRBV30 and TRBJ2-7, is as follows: SQTIHQWPATLVQPVGSPLSLECTVEGTSNPNLYWYRQAAGRGLQLLFYSVGIGQISSEVPQNLSASRPQDRQFILSSKKLLLSDSGFYLCAWTGGLGGSYEQYFGPGTRLTVT.

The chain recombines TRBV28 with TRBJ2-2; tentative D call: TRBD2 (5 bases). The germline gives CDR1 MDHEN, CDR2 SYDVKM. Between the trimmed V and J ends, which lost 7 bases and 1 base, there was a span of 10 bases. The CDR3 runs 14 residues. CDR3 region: CASTPGMNTGELFF. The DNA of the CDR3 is TGTGCCAGCACCCCGGGGATGAACACCGGGGAGCTGTTTTTT.

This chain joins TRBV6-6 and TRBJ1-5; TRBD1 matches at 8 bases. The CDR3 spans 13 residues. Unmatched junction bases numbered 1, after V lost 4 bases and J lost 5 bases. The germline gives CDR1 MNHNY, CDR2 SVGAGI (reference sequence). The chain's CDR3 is CASSSDRDQPQHF. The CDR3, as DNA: TGTGCCAGCAGTTCGGACAGGGATCAGCCCCAGCATTTT.

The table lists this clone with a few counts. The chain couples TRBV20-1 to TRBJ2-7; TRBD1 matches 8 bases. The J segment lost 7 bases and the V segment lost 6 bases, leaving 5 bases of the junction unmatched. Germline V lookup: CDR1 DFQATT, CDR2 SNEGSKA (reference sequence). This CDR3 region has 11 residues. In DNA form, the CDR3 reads TGCAGTGCCCAGGGGGCGGGGGAGCAGTACTTC. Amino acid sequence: CSAQGAGEQYF.

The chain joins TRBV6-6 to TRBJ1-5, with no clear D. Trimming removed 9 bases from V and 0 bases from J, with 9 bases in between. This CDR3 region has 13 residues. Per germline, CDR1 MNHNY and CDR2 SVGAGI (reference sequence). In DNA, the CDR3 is TGTGCCAGTTCGAGAGATAGCAATCAGCCCCAGCATTTT. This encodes CASSRDSNQPQHF.

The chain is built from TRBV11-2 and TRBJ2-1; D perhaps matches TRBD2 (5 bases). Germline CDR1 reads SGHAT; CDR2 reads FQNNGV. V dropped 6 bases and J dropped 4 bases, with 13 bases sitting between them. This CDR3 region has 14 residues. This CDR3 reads CASSPTGYYNEQFF. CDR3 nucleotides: TGTGCCAGCAGTCCGACGGGGTATTACAATGAGCAGTTCTTC.

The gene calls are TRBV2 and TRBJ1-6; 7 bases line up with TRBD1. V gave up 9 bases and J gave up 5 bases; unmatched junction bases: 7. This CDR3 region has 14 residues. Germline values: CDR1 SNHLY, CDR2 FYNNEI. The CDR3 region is CARDGTADNSPLHF. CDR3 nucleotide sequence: TGTGCCAGGGACGGGACAGCCGATAATTCACCCCTCCACTTT.

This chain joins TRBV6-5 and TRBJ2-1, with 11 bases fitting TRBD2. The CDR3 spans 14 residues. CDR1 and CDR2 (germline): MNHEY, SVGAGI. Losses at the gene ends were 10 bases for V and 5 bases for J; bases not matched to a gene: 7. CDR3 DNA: TGTGCCATCAGAACTAGCGGGGGTCACAATGAGCAGTTCTTC. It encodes CAIRTSGGHNEQFF.

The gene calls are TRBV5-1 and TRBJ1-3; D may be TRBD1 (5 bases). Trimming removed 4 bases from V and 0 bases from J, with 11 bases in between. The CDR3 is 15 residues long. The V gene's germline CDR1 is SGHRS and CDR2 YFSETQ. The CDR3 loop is CASSPGESSGNTIYF. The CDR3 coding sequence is TGCGCCAGCAGCCCGGGGGAATCCTCTGGAAACACCATATATTTT.

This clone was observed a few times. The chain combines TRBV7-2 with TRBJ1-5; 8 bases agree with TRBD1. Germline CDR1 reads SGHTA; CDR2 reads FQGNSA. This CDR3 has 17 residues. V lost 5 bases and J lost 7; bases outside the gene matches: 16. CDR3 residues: CASSARSSRGRGQPQHF. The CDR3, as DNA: TGTGCCAGCAGCGCCCGATCATCCAGGGGGCGAGGCCAGCCCCAGCATTTT. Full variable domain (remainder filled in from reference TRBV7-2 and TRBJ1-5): GAGVSQSPSNKVTEKGKDVELRCDPISGHTALYWYRQSLGQGLEFLIYFQGNSAPDKSGLPSDRFSAERTGGSVSTLTIQRTQQEDSAVYLCASSARSSRGRGQPQHFGDGTRLSIL.

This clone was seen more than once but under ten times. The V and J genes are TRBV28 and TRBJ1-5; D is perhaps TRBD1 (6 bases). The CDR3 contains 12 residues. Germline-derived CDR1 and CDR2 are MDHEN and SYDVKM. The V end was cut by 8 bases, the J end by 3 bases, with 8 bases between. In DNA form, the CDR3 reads TGTGCCAGCGGACAGAACAATCAGCCCCAGCATTTT. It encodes CASGQNNQPQHF.

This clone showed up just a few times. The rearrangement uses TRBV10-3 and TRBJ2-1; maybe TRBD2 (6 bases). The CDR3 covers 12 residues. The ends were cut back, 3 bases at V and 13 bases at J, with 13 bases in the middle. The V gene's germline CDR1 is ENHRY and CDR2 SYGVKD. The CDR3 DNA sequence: TGTGCCATCAGTGATCCGGGACTGGGACAGTTCTTC. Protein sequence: CAISDPGLGQFF.